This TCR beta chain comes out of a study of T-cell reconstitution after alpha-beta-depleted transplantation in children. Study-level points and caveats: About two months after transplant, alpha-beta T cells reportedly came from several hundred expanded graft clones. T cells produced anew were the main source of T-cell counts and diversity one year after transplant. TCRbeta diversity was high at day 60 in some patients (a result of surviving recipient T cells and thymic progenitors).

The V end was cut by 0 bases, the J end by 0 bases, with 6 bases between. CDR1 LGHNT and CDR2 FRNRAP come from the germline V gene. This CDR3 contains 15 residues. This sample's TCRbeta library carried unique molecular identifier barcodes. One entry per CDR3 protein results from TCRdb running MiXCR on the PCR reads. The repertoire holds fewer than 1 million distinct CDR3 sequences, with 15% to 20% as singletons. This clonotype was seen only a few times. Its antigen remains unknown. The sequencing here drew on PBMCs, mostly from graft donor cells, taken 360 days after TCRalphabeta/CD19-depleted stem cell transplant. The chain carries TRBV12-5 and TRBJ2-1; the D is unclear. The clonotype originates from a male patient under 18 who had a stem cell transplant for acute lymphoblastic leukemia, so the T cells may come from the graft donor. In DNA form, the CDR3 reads TGTGCTAGTGGTTTGGTCCCACTCTCCTACAATGAGCAGTTCTTC. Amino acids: CASGLVPLSYNEQFF.